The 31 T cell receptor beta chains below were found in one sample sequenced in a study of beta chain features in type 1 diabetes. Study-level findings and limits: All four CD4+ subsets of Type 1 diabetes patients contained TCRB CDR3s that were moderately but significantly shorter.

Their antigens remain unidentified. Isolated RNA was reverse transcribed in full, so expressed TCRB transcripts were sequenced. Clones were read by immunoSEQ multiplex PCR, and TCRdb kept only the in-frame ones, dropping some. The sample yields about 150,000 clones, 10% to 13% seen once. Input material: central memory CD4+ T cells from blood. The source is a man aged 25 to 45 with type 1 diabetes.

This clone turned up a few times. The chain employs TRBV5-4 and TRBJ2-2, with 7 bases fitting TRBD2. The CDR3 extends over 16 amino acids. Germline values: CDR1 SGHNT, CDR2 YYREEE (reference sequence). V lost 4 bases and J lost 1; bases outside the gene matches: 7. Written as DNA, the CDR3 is TGTGCCAGCAGCGGCACTAGCGCTCTGAACACCGGGGAGCTGTTTTTT. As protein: CASSGTSALNTGELFF.

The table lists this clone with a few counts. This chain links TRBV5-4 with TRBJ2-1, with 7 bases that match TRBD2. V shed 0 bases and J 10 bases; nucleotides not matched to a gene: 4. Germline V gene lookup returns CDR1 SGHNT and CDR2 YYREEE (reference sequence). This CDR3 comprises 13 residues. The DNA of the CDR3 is TGTGCCAGCAGCTTGGGGGAGGGGCGGGAGCAGTTCTTC. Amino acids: CASSLGEGREQFF.

The CDR3 DNA reads TGCAGCGTTGAACGAGGCGGAGAAAAACTGTTTTTT. This sequence encodes CSVERGGEKLFF. This chain connects TRBV29-1 to TRBJ1-4; D is ambiguous. Germline lookup yields CDR1 SQVTM and CDR2 ANQGSEA. Trimming removed 2 bases from V and 8 bases from J, with 9 bases in between. This CDR3 has 12 amino acids.

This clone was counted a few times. In DNA form, the CDR3 reads TGTGCCAGCAGTCCGGGACAGGGGAAATCCTACGAGCAGTACTTC. Its protein product is CASSPGQGKSYEQYF. The chain recombines TRBV6-5 with TRBJ2-7; TRBD1 agrees at 10 bases. With V trimmed by 5 bases and J by 1 base, 5 bases remained unmatched. CDR1 is MNHEY and CDR2 is SVGAGI in the germline V gene. The CDR3 runs to 15 residues.

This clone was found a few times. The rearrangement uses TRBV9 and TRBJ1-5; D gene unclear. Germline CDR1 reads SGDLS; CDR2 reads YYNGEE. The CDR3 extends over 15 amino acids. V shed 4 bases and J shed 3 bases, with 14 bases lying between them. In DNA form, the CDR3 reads TGTGCCAGCAGCACCTCAGGCAGTATCAATCAGCCCCAGCATTTT. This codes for CASSTSGSINQPQHF.

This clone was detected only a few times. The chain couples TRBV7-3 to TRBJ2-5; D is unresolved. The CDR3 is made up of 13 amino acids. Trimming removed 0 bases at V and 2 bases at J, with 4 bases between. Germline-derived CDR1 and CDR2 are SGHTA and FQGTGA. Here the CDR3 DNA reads TGTGCCAGCAGCTTAACTCAACAAGAGACCCAGTACTTC. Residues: CASSLTQQETQYF.

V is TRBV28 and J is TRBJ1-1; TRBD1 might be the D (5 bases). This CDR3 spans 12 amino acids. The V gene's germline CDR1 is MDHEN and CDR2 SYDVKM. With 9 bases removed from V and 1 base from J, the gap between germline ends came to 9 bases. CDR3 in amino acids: CASATGNTEAFF. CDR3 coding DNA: TGTGCCAGTGCTACAGGGAACACTGAAGCTTTCTTT. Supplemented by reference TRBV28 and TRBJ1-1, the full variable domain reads DVKVTQSSRYLVKRTGEKVFLECVQDMDHENMFWYRQDPGLGLRLIYFSYDVKMKEKGDIPEGYSVSREKKERFSLILESASTNQTSMYLCASATGNTEAFFGQGTRLTVV.

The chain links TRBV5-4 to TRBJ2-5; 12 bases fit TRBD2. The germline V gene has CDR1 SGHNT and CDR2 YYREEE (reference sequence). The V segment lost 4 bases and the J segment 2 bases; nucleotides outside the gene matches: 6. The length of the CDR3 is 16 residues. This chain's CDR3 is CASSRGTSGPQETQYF. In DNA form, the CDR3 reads TGTGCCAGCAGCAGGGGGACTAGCGGGCCTCAAGAGACCCAGTACTTC.

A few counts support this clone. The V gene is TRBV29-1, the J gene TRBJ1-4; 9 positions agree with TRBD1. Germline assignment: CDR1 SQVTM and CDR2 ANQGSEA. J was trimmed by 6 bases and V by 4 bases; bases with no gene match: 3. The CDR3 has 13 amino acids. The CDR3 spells CSVGTGADEKLFF. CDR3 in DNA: TGCAGCGTTGGGACAGGGGCTGATGAAAAACTGTTTTTT.

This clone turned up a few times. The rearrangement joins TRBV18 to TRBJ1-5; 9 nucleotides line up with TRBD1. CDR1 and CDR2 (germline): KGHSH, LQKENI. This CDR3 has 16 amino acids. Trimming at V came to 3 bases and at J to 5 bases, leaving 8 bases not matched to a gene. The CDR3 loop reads CASSPFEDRGYQPQHF. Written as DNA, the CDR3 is TGTGCCAGCTCACCCTTCGAGGACAGGGGTTATCAGCCCCAGCATTTT. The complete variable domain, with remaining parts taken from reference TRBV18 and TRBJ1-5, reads NAGVMQNPRHLVRRRGQEARLRCSPMKGHSHVYWYRQLPEEGLKFMVYLQKENIIDESGMPKERFSAEFPKEGPSILRIQQVVRGDSAAYFCASSPFEDRGYQPQHFGDGTRLSIL.

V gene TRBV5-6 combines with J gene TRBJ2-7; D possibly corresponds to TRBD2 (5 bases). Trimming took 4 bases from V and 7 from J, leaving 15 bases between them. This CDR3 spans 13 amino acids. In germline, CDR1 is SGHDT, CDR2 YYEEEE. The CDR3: CASSTGLGVEQYF. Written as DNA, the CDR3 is TGTGCCAGCAGCACGGGTCTGGGAGTAGAGCAGTACTTC. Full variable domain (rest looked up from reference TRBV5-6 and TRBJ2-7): DAGVTQSPTHLIKTRGQQVTLRCSPKSGHDTVSWYQQALGQGPQFIFQYYEEEERQRGNFPDRFSGHQFPNYSSELNVNALLLGDSALYLCASSTGLGVEQYFGPGTRLTVT.

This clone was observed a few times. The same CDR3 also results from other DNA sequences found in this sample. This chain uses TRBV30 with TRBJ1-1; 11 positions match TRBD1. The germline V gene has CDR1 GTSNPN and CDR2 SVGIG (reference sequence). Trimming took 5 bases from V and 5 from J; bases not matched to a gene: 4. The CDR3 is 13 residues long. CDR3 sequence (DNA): TGTGCCTGGTGCGGACAGGGGGCGACTGAAGCTTTCTTT. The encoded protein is CAWCGQGATEAFF.

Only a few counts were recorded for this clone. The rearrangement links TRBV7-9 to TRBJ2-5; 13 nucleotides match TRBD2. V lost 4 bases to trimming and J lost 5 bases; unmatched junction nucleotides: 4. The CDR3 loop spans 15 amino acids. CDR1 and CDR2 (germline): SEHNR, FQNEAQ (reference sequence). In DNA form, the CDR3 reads TGTGCCAGCAGCTGGGGGACTAGCGGGATGGAGACCCAGTACTTC. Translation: CASSWGTSGMETQYF.

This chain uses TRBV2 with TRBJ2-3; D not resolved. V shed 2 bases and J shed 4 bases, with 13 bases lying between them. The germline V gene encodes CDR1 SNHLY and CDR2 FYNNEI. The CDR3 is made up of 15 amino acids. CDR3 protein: CASSEYSAKADTQYF. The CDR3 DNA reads TGTGCCAGCAGTGAATACTCAGCGAAGGCAGATACGCAGTATTTT.

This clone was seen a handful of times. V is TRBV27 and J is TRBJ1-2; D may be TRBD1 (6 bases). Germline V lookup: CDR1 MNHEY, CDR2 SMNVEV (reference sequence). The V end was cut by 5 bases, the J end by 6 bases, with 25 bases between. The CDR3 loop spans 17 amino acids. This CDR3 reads CASSKGVGSGGGHGYTF. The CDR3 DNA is TGTGCCAGCAGTAAGGGGGTAGGGTCAGGCGGTGGGCATGGCTACACCTTC.

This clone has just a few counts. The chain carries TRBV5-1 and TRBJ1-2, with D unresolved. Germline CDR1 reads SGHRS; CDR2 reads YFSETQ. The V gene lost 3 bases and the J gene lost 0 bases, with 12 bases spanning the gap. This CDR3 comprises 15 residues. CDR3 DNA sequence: TGCGCCAGCAGCTCTTCCAGTGAAGCTAACTATGGCTACACCTTC. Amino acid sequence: CASSSSSEANYGYTF.

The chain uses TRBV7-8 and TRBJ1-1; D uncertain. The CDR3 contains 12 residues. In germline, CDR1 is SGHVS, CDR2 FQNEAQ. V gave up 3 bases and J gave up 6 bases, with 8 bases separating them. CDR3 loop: CASSFSGAEAFF. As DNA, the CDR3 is TGTGCCAGCAGCTTTTCCGGGGCTGAAGCTTTCTTT.

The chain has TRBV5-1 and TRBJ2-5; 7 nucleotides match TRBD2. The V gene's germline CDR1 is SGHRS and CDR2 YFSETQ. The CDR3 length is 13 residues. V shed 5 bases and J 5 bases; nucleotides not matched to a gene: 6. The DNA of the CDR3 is TGCGCCAGCAGGGCCGGGACTAAGGAGACCCAGTACTTC. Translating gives CASRAGTKETQYF.

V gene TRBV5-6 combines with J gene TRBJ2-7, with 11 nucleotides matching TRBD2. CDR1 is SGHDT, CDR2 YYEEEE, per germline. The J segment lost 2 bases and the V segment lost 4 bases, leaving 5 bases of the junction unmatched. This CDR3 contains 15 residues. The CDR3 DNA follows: TGTGCCAGCAGCCTGGGACTAGCGGACCCCTACGAGCAGTACTTC. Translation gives CASSLGLADPYEQYF.

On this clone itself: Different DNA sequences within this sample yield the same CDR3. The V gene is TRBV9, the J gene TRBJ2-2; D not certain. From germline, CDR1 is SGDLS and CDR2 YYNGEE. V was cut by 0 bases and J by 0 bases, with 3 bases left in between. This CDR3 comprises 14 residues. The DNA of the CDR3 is TGTGCCAGCAGCGTAGTCACGAACACCGGGGAGCTGTTTTTT. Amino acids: CASSVVTNTGELFF.

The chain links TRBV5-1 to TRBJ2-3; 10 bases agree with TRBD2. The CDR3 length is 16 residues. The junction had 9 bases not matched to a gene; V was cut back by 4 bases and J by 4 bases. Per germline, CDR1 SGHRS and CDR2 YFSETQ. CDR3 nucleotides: TGCGCCAGCAGCACTTCATCTAGCGGGAGCCCAGATACGCAGTATTTT. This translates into CASSTSSSGSPDTQYF. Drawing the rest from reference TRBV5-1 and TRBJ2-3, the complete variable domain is KAGVTQTPRYLIKTRGQQVTLSCSPISGHRSVSWYQQTPGQGLQFLFEYFSETQRNKGNFPGRFSGRQFSNSRSEMNVSTLELGDSALYLCASSTSSSGSPDTQYFGPGTRLTVL.

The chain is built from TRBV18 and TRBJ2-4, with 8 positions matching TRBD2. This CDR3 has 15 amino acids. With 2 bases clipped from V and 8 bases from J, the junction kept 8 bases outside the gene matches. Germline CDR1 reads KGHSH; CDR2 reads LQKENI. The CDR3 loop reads CASSPWASGLDIQYF. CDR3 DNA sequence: TGTGCCAGCTCACCATGGGCTAGCGGGTTAGACATTCAGTACTTC.

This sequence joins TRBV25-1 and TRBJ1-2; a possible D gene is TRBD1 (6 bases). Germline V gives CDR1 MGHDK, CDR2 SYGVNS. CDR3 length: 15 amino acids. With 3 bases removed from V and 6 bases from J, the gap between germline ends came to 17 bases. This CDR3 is CASSETTTGLDGYTF. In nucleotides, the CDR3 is TGTGCCAGCAGTGAGACTACCACAGGGTTGGATGGCTACACCTTC.

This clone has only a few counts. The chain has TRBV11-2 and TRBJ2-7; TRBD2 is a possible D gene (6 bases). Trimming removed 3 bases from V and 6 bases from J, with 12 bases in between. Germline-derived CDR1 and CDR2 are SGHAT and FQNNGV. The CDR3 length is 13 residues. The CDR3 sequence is CASSFLGGFEQYF. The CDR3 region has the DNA TGTGCCAGCAGCTTCCTTGGGGGGTTCGAGCAGTACTTC.

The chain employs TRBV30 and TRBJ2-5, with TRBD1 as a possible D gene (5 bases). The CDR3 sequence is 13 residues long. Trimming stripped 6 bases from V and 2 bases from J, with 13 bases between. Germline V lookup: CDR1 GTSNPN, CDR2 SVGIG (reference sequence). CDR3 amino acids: CACPLRTQETQYF. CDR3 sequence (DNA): TGTGCCTGCCCCCTAAGGACACAAGAGACCCAGTACTTC.

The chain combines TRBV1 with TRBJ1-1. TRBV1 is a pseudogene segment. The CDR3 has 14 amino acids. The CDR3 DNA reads TGCACCAGCAGCCCCCGTTGTTTGGAGACTGAAGCTTTCTTT. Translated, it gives CTSSPRCLETEAFF.

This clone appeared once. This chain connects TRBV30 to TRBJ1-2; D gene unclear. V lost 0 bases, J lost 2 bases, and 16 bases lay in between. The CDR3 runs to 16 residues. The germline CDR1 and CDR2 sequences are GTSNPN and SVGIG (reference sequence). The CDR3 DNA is TGTGCCTGGAGTGTAGTTCCTGGCTCTTTCAACTATGGCTACACCTTC. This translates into CAWSVVPGSFNYGYTF.

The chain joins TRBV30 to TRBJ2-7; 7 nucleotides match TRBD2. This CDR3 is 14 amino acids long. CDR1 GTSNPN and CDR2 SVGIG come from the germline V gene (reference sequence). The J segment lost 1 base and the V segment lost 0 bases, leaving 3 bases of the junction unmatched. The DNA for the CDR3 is TGTGCCTGGAGTGTAAAAGCGGGGTCCTACGAGCAGTACTTC. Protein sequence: CAWSVKAGSYEQYF.

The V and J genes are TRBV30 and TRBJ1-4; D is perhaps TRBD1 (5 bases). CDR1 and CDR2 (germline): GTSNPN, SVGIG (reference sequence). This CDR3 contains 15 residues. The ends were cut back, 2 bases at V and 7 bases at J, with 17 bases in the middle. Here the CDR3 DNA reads TGTGCCTGGAGTAGAGCACACTATGGGGCTGAAAAACTGTTTTTT. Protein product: CAWSRAHYGAEKLFF.

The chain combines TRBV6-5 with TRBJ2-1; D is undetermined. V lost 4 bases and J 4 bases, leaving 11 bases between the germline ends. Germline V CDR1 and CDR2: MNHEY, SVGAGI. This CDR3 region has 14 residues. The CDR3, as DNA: TGTGCCAGCAGTTCCCGGTACAGATACAATGAGCAGTTCTTC. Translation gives CASSSRYRYNEQFF.

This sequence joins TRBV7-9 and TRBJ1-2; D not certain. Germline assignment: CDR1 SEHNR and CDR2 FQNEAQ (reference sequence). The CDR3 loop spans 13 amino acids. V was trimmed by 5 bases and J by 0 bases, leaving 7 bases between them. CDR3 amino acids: CASSGQANYGYTF. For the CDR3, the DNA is TGTGCCAGCAGCGGGCAAGCTAACTATGGCTACACCTTC.